This TCR beta chain is from a study of control samples from healthy donors and cancer patients. The V gene's germline CDR1 is SGHNT and CDR2 YYREEE (reference sequence). CDR3 length: 16 residues. The J segment lost 5 bases and the V segment lost 4 bases, leaving 11 bases of the junction unmatched. Profiled with immunoSEQ multiplex PCR; TCRdb holds only in-frame clones, not every one. Of approximately 170,000 clones listed, more than 80% are singletons. V is TRBV5-4 and J is TRBJ2-7; 11 bases map to TRBD2. Sequencing was done on a sample of blood. The sequence was obtained from a man in his thirties or forties in good health. The CDR3 spells CASSTDTSGRYDEQYF. The DNA for the CDR3 is TGTGCCAGCAGCACGGATACTAGCGGGAGATACGACGAGCAGTACTTC. Variable domain in full (rest from reference TRBV5-4 and TRBJ2-7): ETGVTQSPTHLIKTRGQQVTLRCSSQSGHNTVSWYQQALGQGPQFIFQYYREEENGRGNFPPRFSGLQFPNYSSELNVNALELDDSALYLCASSTDTSGRYDEQYFGPGTRLTVT.